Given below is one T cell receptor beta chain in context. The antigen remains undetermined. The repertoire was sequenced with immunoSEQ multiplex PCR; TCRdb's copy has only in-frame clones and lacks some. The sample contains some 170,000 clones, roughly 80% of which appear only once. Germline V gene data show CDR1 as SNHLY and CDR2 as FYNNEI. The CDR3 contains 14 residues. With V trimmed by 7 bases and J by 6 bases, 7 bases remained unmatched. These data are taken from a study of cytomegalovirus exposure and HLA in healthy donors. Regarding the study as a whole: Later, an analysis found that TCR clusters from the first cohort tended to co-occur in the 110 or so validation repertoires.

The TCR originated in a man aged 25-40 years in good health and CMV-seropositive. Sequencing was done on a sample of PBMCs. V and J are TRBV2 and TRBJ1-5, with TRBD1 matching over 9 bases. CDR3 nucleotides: TGTGCCAGCACCTCGGACAGGGGTGGTCAGCCCCAGCATTTT. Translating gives CASTSDRGGQPQHF.